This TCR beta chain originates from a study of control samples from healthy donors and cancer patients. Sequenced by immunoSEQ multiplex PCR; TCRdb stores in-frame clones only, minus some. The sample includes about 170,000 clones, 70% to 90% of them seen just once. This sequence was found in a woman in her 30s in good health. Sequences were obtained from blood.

CDR3 loop: CASSLAEGAGGELFF. The CDR3 DNA reads TGCGCCAGCAGCTTGGCCGAAGGGGCAGGCGGGGAGCTGTTTTTT. The V gene is TRBV5-1, the J gene TRBJ2-2; TRBD1 is a possible D gene (5 bases). CDR3 length equals 15 residues. Trimming shortened V by 0 bases and J by 7 bases, and 13 bases separated the two germline ends. In germline, CDR1 is SGHRS, CDR2 YFSETQ.